Following are 10 T cell receptor beta chains from one sample sequenced in a study of shared clonotypes between healthy human individuals. CD45RO negativity and positive selection for CCR7 defined naive CD8 cells, a population that excluded terminally differentiated effector memory CD45RA+ cells. The method was immunoSEQ multiplex PCR; TCRdb's version includes in-frame clones alone and lacks a portion of them. The table has roughly 2 million clones, approximately 94% seen once. Sequences were obtained from naive CD8+ T cells sorted from blood. The receptors were gathered from a man aged 18 to 30 in good health.

The gene calls are TRBV5-4 and TRBJ2-7; 9 positions match TRBD2. The germline gives CDR1 SGHNT, CDR2 YYREEE (reference sequence). This CDR3 comprises 15 residues. The V gene end was trimmed by 2 bases and the J gene end by 2 bases; junction bases not matched to a gene: 5. The CDR3 spells CASSLMGGGAYEQYF. CDR3 DNA: TGTGCCAGCAGCTTAATGGGCGGGGGGGCCTACGAGCAGTACTTC.

The V and J genes are TRBV4-1 and TRBJ2-5; D is unclear. The CDR3 extends over 14 amino acids. Germline V gene sequence: CDR1 MGHRA, CDR2 YSYEKL. Trimming removed 0 bases at V and 3 bases at J, with 8 bases between. DNA of the CDR3: TGCGCCAGCAGCCAAGAGAACGAAGAAGAGACCCAGTACTTC. Its translation: CASSQENEEETQYF.

The chain employs TRBV4-1 and TRBJ1-1, with TRBD1 matching over 10 bases. The germline V gene encodes CDR1 MGHRA and CDR2 YSYEKL. The CDR3 consists of 16 residues. V shed 3 bases, J shed 0 bases, and the junction held 4 bases outside the gene matches. The chain's CDR3 is CASSHRTGGMNTEAFF. Here the CDR3 DNA reads TGCGCCAGCAGCCACCGGACAGGGGGGATGAACACTGAAGCTTTCTTT.

A single count supports this clone. The rearrangement uses TRBV27 and TRBJ2-5; D ambiguous. The CDR3 totals 14 residues. From germline, CDR1 is MNHEY and CDR2 SMNVEV (reference sequence). With 6 bases removed from V and 1 base from J, the gap between germline ends came to 12 bases. The CDR3 bases are TGTGCCAGCAGAGACCTCGGTGGCCAAGAGACCCAGTACTTC. As protein: CASRDLGGQETQYF.

The V call is TRBV27, the J call TRBJ2-2; D call uncertain. The V and J ends lost 8 bases and 3 bases respectively, with 16 bases between them. Looked up from germline, CDR1 is MNHEY and CDR2 is SMNVEV (reference sequence). The CDR3 has 15 residues. DNA of the CDR3: TGTGCCAGCCGCCCCCTAGACACTTACACCGGGGAGCTGTTTTTT. Translated: CASRPLDTYTGELFF.

The gene calls are TRBV5-6 and TRBJ2-6; 8 bases fit TRBD1. Germline V lookup: CDR1 SGHDT, CDR2 YYEEEE. J lost 3 bases, V lost 4 bases, and 3 bases had no gene match. The CDR3 sequence is 15 residues long. CDR3 nucleotide sequence: TGTGCCAGCAGCGCCAGGGGGCGTGGGGCCAACGTCCTGACTTTC. It encodes CASSARGRGANVLTF. Using reference TRBV5-6 and TRBJ2-6 for the parts outside the CDR3, the full variable domain is DAGVTQSPTHLIKTRGQQVTLRCSPKSGHDTVSWYQQALGQGPQFIFQYYEEEERQRGNFPDRFSGHQFPNYSSELNVNALLLGDSALYLCASSARGRGANVLTFGAGSRLTVL.

This clone occurred many times. The V and J genes are TRBV25-1 and TRBJ1-1, with TRBD1 matching 8 bases. The CDR3 length is 15 residues. Per germline, CDR1 MGHDK and CDR2 SYGVNS. J was trimmed by 1 base and V by 4 bases; bases with no gene match: 5. The CDR3 DNA follows: TGTGCCAGCAGTGTACGAGGGACAGGGAACACTGAAGCTTTCTTT. Encoded protein: CASSVRGTGNTEAFF. The full variable domain, rest sourced from reference TRBV25-1 and TRBJ1-1, is EADIYQTPRYLVIGTGKKITLECSQTMGHDKMYWYQQDPGMELHLIHYSYGVNSTEKGDLSSESTVSRIRTEHFPLTLESARPSHTSQYLCASSVRGTGNTEAFFGQGTRLTVV.

V usage is TRBV28 and J usage is TRBJ1-2; D perhaps matches TRBD1 (6 bases). The CDR3 has 15 amino acids. The V end was cut by 3 bases, the J end by 4 bases, with 15 bases between. CDR1 and CDR2 from the germline V gene are MDHEN and SYDVKM. The CDR3 reads CASSLSDSSPYGYTF. The CDR3 region has the DNA TGTGCCAGCAGTTTGTCGGACAGCTCGCCCTATGGCTACACCTTC.

This chain links TRBV7-6 with TRBJ1-2, with D tentatively TRBD1 (5 bases). Per germline, CDR1 SGHVS and CDR2 FNYEAQ. The CDR3 has 15 residues. Trimming removed 2 bases at V and 8 bases at J, with 18 bases between. Here the CDR3 reads CASSLSRRDLGGYTF. Here the CDR3 DNA reads TGTGCCAGCAGCTTATCCCGCCGGGACCTAGGGGGCTACACCTTC.

The rearrangement links TRBV15 to TRBJ2-7; D may be TRBD1 or TRBD2 (6 bases each). The germline V gene has CDR1 LNHNV and CDR2 YYDKDF (reference sequence). V lost 4 bases and J lost 5, with 18 bases in between. The CDR3 covers 15 residues. Written as DNA, the CDR3 is TGTGCCACCAGCACCGACAGGAGGGTTTTCGACGAGCAGTACTTC. This encodes CATSTDRRVFDEQYF.